This T cell receptor beta chain was captured by sequencing in a study of lymphopenia after photon versus proton radiotherapy. Notes on this clone: Its target is unknown.

General study points: Relative stability marked proton patients; photon patients lost diversity and naive cells. After the lymphocyte nadir, photon-treated repertoires showed oligoclonal expansion, especially of CD8+ Temra cells. A bigger post-nadir fall in TCR diversity correlated inversely with survival time in deceased patients. Survival link was tested only in deceased patients; proton benefit remains a possibility.

Measured with immunoSEQ multiplex PCR; TCRdb has only the in-frame clones, and not every one. The table has 60,000 or so clones, approximately 84% seen once; the top ten hold about 2.5%. The V gene's germline CDR1 is SGHDT and CDR2 YYEEEE. V was pared by 4 bases and J by 5 bases, with 14 bases of the junction left unmatched. The CDR3 is 18 amino acids. This clonotype was obtained from a man aged 35-49 years with gastric cancer. The sample was peripheral blood, taken from a patient treated with photon-based radiotherapy. This chain connects TRBV5-6 to TRBJ2-1, with 11 nucleotides matching TRBD2. In nucleotides, the CDR3 is TGTGCCAGCAGCGCCGGCCCTCGGCTAGCGGGGGGCCACAATGAGCAGTTCTTC. Protein product: CASSAGPRLAGGHNEQFF.